This TCR beta chain was obtained from a study of neurological immune-mediated disorders. The CDR3 has 14 amino acids. In germline, CDR1 is DFQATT, CDR2 SNEGSKA (reference sequence). Trimming cost V 6 bases and J 1 base; bases outside gene matches: 3. This clonotype was recorded many times. TCRdb fed the 5' RACE reads into MiXCR, producing one record per CDR3 protein. The sample records some 29,000 distinct CDR3 sequences, approximately 6.6% being singletons. What was sequenced was PBMCs. V usage is TRBV20-1 and J usage is TRBJ2-2, with 9 nucleotides matching TRBD1. The source of this sequence is a woman in her 50s in good health. The CDR3 loop reads CSAPGQGNTGELFF. The CDR3 DNA reads as TGCAGTGCCCCGGGACAGGGGAACACCGGGGAGCTGTTTTTT.